This TCR beta chain was profiled in a study of blood T cells in healthy people across ages. The second PCR ran roughly 6 to 11 cycles with a sample-barcoded 5' primer and J-beta primers. Each cDNA molecule, via a template-switch adaptor with 12 random nucleotides, was tagged. TCRdb re-called the 5' RACE reads with MiXCR, one entry per CDR3 protein. The sample has 980,000 or so distinct CDR3 sequences, around 46% seen once. Researchers isolated at least 6.5 million PBMCs per sample. Between the trimmed V and J ends, which lost 6 bases and 3 bases, there was a span of 12 bases. This CDR3 spans 13 amino acids. The V gene's germline CDR1 is MDHEN and CDR2 SYDVKM.

Sequenced: blood. The gene calls are TRBV28 and TRBJ2-7; weak D call: TRBD2 (5 bases). This receptor was obtained from a man younger than 40 in good health. In DNA form, the CDR3 reads TGTGCCAGCAGACGATCCGGGATCTACGAGCAGTACTTC. The encoded protein is CASRRSGIYEQYF. The full variable domain, rest sourced from reference TRBV28 and TRBJ2-7, is DVKVTQSSRYLVKRTGEKVFLECVQDMDHENMFWYRQDPGLGLRLIYFSYDVKMKEKGDIPEGYSVSREKKERFSLILESASTNQTSMYLCASRRSGIYEQYFGPGTRLTVT.